Listed here is a single T cell receptor beta chain. This entry comes from a study of Ad26.COV2.S vaccination and SARS-CoV-2 variants. Treatment described: over 15 received Ad26.COV2.S at low or high dose, single or two shots; about 5 received placebo; per-sample allocation not given. Vaccine and placebo recipients were sampled on day 63 after the first injection. This CDR3 is built from 14 residues. Per the germline V gene, CDR1 is GTSNPN and CDR2 is SVGIG (reference sequence). The V and J ends lost 2 bases and 6 bases respectively, with 14 bases between them. Method: immunoSEQ multiplex PCR; TCRdb's copy keeps in-frame clones and lacks some. Of approximately 240,000 clones listed, around 89% were seen once; the top ten hold approximately 11%.

J is TRBJ2-1 and V is TRBV30; D is uncertain. This TCR was recovered from a person aged 18-65 years who received the Ad26.COV2.S COVID-19 vaccine or a placebo. The input for sequencing was peripheral blood, taken in a trial of Ad26.COV2.S vaccine versus placebo. CDR3 in DNA: TGTGCCTGGAGTCGAGTAGCCGAGATCAATGAGCAGTTCTTC. Translated, it gives CAWSRVAEINEQFF.